The rows below give T cell receptor beta chains drawn from one sample of a study of shared T cell receptors in the human thymus. Sequencing was performed with immunoSEQ multiplex PCR; in TCRdb, only in-frame clones are kept and a portion is missing. The top ten hold about 0.0094% of the sample, which has hundreds of thousands of clones, approximately 89% seen once. A further study also used this sample, focusing on human thymus T cells.

Sample: thymocytes. All receptors derive from a boy younger than two with a congenital heart defect. CDR3s include the opening cysteine and the closing phenylalanine or tryptophan. Fields, in order: V gene, clone size, D gene, J gene, CDR3 DNA, CDR3 protein. D genes are given only for firm matches. Clone size is shown for a subset of rows, as once, few, many or a class of expanded clone.

V: TRBV7-9
size: .
D: TRBD2
J: TRBJ2-7
DNA: TGTGCCAGCAGCTCCGTTAGCGGGGGCCTCCTTAGCTCCTACGAGCAGTACTTC
CDR3: CASSSVSGGLLSSYEQYF

V: TRBV4-2
size: .
D: TRBD1
J: TRBJ2-1
DNA: TGTGCCAGCAGCCAAGTTTGGGACAGGGGGCCCCATGAGCAGTTCTTC
CDR3: CASSQVWDRGPHEQFF

V: TRBV9
size: .
D: .
J: TRBJ2-7
DNA: TGTGCCAGCAGCGTAGAGGGAGGTCCCTACGAGCAGTACTTC
CDR3: CASSVEGGPYEQYF

V: TRBV4-1
size: .
D: .
J: TRBJ1-4
DNA: TGCGCCAGCAGCCAAGATGCTACGGGTGCAACTAATGAAAAACTGTTTTTT
CDR3: CASSQDATGATNEKLFF

V: TRBV10-3
size: once
D: TRBD2
J: TRBJ2-3
DNA: TGTGCCATCAACGGCTGGAGGGTCAGCGGGAGTACAGATACGCAGTATTTT
CDR3: CAINGWRVSGSTDTQYF

V: TRBV28
size: .
D: TRBD1
J: TRBJ2-7
DNA: TGTGCCAGCAGTTTATGCATGCCAGGACAGGGTTGCTCCTACGAGCAGTACTTC
CDR3: CASSLCMPGQGCSYEQYF

V: TRBV7-7
size: .
D: TRBD2
J: TRBJ2-1
DNA: TGTGCTAGCAGCCCCACTAGCGGGGGGGCCATTGATGAGCAGTTCTTC
CDR3: CASSPTSGGAIDEQFF

V: TRBV28
size: .
D: TRBD2
J: TRBJ2-6
DNA: TGTGCCAGCAGTTCTCCCCGACTAGCGGCCGGGGGTGGGGCCAACGTCCTGACTTTC
CDR3: CASSSPRLAAGGGANVLTF

V: TRBV6-5
size: .
D: .
J: TRBJ2-3
DNA: TGTGCCAGCAGTTACAGTCTGCGAACCGGCACAGATACGCAGTATTTT
CDR3: CASSYSLRTGTDTQYF

V: TRBV30
size: .
D: TRBD2
J: TRBJ2-7
DNA: TGTGCCTGGAGTGCCCAGGGCAGGCGGGGGGGCGAGCAGTACTTC
CDR3: CAWSAQGRRGGEQYF

V: TRBV12-5
size: once
D: .
J: TRBJ1-2
DNA: TGTGCTAGTGGTTCGGAGATGGGCCAGGGCAGCAGGTTTGGCTATGGCTACACCTTC
CDR3: CASGSEMGQGSRFGYGYTF